Sequencing of this T cell receptor beta chain was carried out in a study of post-analysis software for immune sequencing data. This clonotype has just a few counts. TCR beta cDNA libraries had unique molecular identifiers. Each CDR3 protein gets one entry after TCRdb re-called the PCR reads with MiXCR. Of fewer than 600,000 distinct CDR3 sequences in the sample, over 35% were seen once. The sequence was collected from a girl between 5 and 17 years old with multiple sclerosis. The sequencing sample was made of blood.

CDR3 protein: CASSAAGQGKNNEQFF. CDR3 coding DNA: TGTGCCAGCAGCGCAGCGGGACAGGGGAAGAACAATGAGCAGTTCTTC. The chain employs TRBV9 and TRBJ2-1; the match to TRBD1 covers 10 bases. CDR3 length equals 16 residues. The germline V gene has CDR1 SGDLS and CDR2 YYNGEE. The trim removed 3 bases at V and 5 bases at J, leaving 8 bases unmatched.